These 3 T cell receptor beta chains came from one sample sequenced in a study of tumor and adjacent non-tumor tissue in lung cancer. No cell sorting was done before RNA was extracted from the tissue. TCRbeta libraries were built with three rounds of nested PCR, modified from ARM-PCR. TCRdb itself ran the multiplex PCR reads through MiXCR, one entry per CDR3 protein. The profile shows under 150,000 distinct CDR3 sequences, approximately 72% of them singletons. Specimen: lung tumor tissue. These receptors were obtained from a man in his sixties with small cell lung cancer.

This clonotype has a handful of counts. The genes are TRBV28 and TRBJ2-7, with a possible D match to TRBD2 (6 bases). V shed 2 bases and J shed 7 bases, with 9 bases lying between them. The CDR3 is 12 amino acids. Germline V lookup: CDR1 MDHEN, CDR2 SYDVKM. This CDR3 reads CASSLRGGEQYF. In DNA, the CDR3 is TGTGCCAGCAGTTTACGTGGGGGGGAGCAGTACTTC.

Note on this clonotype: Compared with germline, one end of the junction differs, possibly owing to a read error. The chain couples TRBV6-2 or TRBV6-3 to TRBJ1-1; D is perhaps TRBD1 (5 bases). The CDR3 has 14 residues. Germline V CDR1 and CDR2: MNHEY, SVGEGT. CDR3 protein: CTSRDHGGVTEAFF. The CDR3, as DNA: TGTACCAGCAGGGACCATGGAGGGGTCACTGAAGCTTTCTTT.

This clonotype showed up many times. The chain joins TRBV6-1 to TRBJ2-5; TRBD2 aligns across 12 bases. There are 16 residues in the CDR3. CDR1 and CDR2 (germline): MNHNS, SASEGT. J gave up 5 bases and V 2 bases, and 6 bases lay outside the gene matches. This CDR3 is CASSERSSGGDETQYF. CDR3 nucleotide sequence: TGTGCCAGCAGTGAACGGTCTAGCGGGGGGGACGAGACCCAGTACTTC.